The rows below give T cell receptor beta chains drawn from one sample of a study of cytomegalovirus exposure and HLA in healthy donors. Assay: immunoSEQ multiplex PCR; the TCRdb copy retains only in-frame clones and omits some. The sample includes 85,000 to 90,000 clones, approximately 96% of them seen just once. Source material: PBMCs. These receptors were obtained from a man between 18 and 29 years old in good health and CMV-seronegative. CDR3s include the opening cysteine and the closing phenylalanine or tryptophan. The D gene is left open where the match is weak. Clone size is given for some rows only: seen once, a few or many times, or a class if the clone is expanded.

v_call	cdr3_length	d_call	j_call	clone_size	cdr3_nt	cdr3_aa
TRBV23-1	14	TRBD1	TRBJ1-1	.	TGCGCCAGCAGCCCCCCGGCAGGGGGCACTGAAGCTTTCTTT	CASSPPAGGTEAFF
TRBV7-2	15	TRBD1	TRBJ1-2	.	TGTGCCAGCAGCTTAGGAGTCAGGGGGGACTATGGCTACACCTTC	CASSLGVRGDYGYTF
TRBV4-3	19	TRBD2	TRBJ2-1	.	TGCGCCAGCAGCCAAGTCGATCAGCGGGAGGGCCCATTGGGCAATGAGCAGTTCTTC	CASSQVDQREGPLGNEQFF
TRBV2	14	TRBD2	TRBJ2-5	.	TGTGCCAGCAGTGAGGGGAGGGCTCAAGAGACCCAGTACTTC	CASSEGRAQETQYF
TRBV27	17	TRBD1	TRBJ2-1	.	TGTGCCAGCATGGGACAGGGCGTTCTTTTAAGCGACAATGAGCAGTTCTTC	CASMGQGVLLSDNEQFF
TRBV28	16	TRBD1	TRBJ1-5	.	TGTGCCAGCAGAGGGGGCGGCCCTTATAGCAATCAGCCCCAGCATTTT	CASRGGGPYSNQPQHF
TRBV15	15	.	TRBJ2-1	once	TGTGCCACCAGTTTCGTACAGACAGTATACAATGAGCAGTTCTTC	CATSFVQTVYNEQFF
TRBV19	16	.	TRBJ2-1	.	TGTGCCAGTACCAACCCCAAAGCGCTAGGTGGCAATGAGCAGTTCTTC	CASTNPKALGGNEQFF
TRBV5-6	14	TRBD1	TRBJ1-2	.	TGTGCCAGCAGCTTGGACAGGGGCCCCTATGGCTACACCTTC	CASSLDRGPYGYTF
TRBV5-1	17	TRBD1	TRBJ2-1	.	TGCGCCAGCAGCTTGCGAAGGGACAGGGGACTCCACAATGAGCAGTTCTTC	CASSLRRDRGLHNEQFF
TRBV5-6	13	.	TRBJ2-3	.	TGTGCCAGCAGCGCACCGGGCACAGATACGCAGTATTTT	CASSAPGTDTQYF
TRBV11-3	16	.	TRBJ1-3	.	TGTGCCAGCAGCCTATACAGGTCGGCTGCTGGAAACACCATATATTTT	CASSLYRSAAGNTIYF
TRBV4-1	14	.	TRBJ2-3	few	TGCGCCAGCAGCCAAGATCTAGGCACAGATACGCAGTATTTT	CASSQDLGTDTQYF
TRBV11-3	14	.	TRBJ2-2	.	TGTGCCAGCAGCTTAATTAGGGGATCCGGGGAGCTGTTTTTT	CASSLIRGSGELFF
TRBV27	15	TRBD1	TRBJ2-5	.	TGTGCCAGCAGTTTTTCTCCCGACAGGGGGGAGACCCAGTACTTC	CASSFSPDRGETQYF
TRBV10-2	19	TRBD1	TRBJ1-1	.	TGCGCCAGCAGATCGACGCTGTACAGGGGAAAGAACATGAACACTGAAGCTTTCTTT	CASRSTLYRGKNMNTEAFF
TRBV7-9	12	.	TRBJ2-5	.	TGTGCCAGCAGAGGGCAGGGGGAGACCCAGTACTTC	CASRGQGETQYF
TRBV5-6	16	.	TRBJ1-4	.	TGTGCCAGCAGCTCGCCCACAGGGACCTCTGATGAAAAACTGTTTTTT	CASSSPTGTSDEKLFF
TRBV9	17	.	TRBJ2-6	.	TGTGCCAGCAGCAGCGGAGATGTCGTAATGGGGGCCAACGTCCTGACTTTC	CASSSGDVVMGANVLTF
TRBV19	13	.	TRBJ1-1	.	TGTGCCAGTAGTATTGACAGCAACACTGAAGCTTTCTTT	CASSIDSNTEAFF
TRBV6-6	14	.	TRBJ2-3	.	TGTGCCAGCAGTTTCGGGATCGTCACAGATACGCAGTATTTT	CASSFGIVTDTQYF
TRBV7-2	15	.	TRBJ1-4	.	TGTGCCAGCAGCTTAGGTCGGGGTTTTAATGAAAAACTGTTTTTT	CASSLGRGFNEKLFF
TRBV19	15	.	TRBJ2-7	.	TGTGCCAGTAGTCAAGCCGACGGAGAGGCCTACGAGCAGTACTTC	CASSQADGEAYEQYF
TRBV10-3	14	TRBD1	TRBJ1-1	.	TGTGCCATCAAGATGACAGGGGCAGAAACTGAAGCTTTCTTT	CAIKMTGAETEAFF
TRBV30	12	.	TRBJ1-2	.	TGTGCCTGGAAGGAGCAGGGCCCTGGCTACACCTTC	CAWKEQGPGYTF
TRBV4-1	15	.	TRBJ2-5	.	TGCGCCAGCAGCTATATCGGACAGTTGCAAGAGACCCAGTACTTC	CASSYIGQLQETQYF
TRBV6-1	15	TRBD1	TRBJ2-1	.	TGTGCCAGCAGCGAGACAGGGGGAGACTACAATGAGCAGTTCTTC	CASSETGGDYNEQFF